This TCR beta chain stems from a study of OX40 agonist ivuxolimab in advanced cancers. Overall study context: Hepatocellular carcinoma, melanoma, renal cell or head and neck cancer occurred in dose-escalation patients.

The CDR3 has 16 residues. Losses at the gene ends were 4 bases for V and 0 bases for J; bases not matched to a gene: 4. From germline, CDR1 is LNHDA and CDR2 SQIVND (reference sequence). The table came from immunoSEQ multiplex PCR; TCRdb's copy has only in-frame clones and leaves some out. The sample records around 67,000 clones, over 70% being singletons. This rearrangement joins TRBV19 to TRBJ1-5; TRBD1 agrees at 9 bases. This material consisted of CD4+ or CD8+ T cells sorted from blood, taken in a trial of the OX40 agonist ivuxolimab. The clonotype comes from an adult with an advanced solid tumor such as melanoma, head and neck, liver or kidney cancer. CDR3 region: CASSRTGADSNQPQHF. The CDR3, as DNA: TGTGCCAGTAGTAGGACAGGGGCGGATAGCAATCAGCCCCAGCATTTT.